The 29 T cell receptor beta chains below all came from one sample that was sequenced in a study of blood T cells in healthy people across ages. For the second PCR, which ran for roughly 6 to 12 cycles, a sample-barcoded 5' primer and a J-beta primer mix were used. MiXCR was run by TCRdb on the 5' RACE reads, yielding one entry per CDR3 protein. The profile shows about 620,000 distinct CDR3 sequences, around 21% of them singletons. The sample consisted of blood. Receptors originate from a man aged 65 to 85 in good health.

This clonotype was recorded many times. The chain links TRBV20-1 to TRBJ1-6, with no clear D. The CDR3 is 13 residues long. Trimming removed 4 bases from V and 6 bases from J, with 10 bases in between. In germline, CDR1 is DFQATT, CDR2 SNEGSKA (reference sequence). CDR3 in DNA: TGCAGTGCTACACAGCAGAGTAATTCACCCCTCCACTTT. This sequence encodes CSATQQSNSPLHF.

CDR3 nucleotide sequence: TGTGCCAGCAGTTCTAAACAGGGGGCAGGGGGAAAACTGTTTTTT. Protein sequence: CASSSKQGAGGKLFF. J is TRBJ1-4 and V is TRBV12-3 or TRBV12-4; TRBD1 matches at 9 bases. The trim removed 4 bases at V and 10 bases at J, leaving 10 bases unmatched. The CDR3 spans 15 residues.

The rearrangement joins TRBV30 to TRBJ2-5, with D perhaps TRBD2 (6 bases). V lost 3 bases and J 9 bases, leaving 14 bases between the germline ends. The CDR3 totals 12 residues. CDR1 is GTSNPN and CDR2 is SVGIG in the germline V gene (reference sequence). The chain's CDR3 is CAWSGSREAQYF. CDR3 nucleotides: TGTGCCTGGAGCGGCTCGAGGGAGGCCCAGTACTTC.

The V and J genes are TRBV6-6 and TRBJ2-4; TRBD2 is a possible D gene (6 bases). Trimming removed 4 bases at V and 3 bases at J, with 10 bases between. The CDR3 consists of 14 residues. Germline values: CDR1 MNHNY, CDR2 SVGAGI (reference sequence). CDR3: CASSFSGFKNIQYF. Here the CDR3 DNA reads TGTGCCAGCAGTTTTAGCGGCTTCAAAAACATTCAGTACTTC.

This clonotype showed up just a few times. The chain has TRBV10-3 and TRBJ2-5; 7 nucleotides agree with TRBD1. The J call may be faulty, since TRBJ2-7 better matches the DNA end. CDR1 ENHRY and CDR2 SYGVKD come from the germline V gene. The CDR3 sequence is 13 residues long. CDR3 DNA sequence: TGTGCCATCATCTGGACAGGCGCCTACGAGCAGTACTTC. It translates to CAIIWTGAYEQYF.

The J gene is TRBJ2-7, the V gene TRBV19, with D tentatively TRBD2 (5 bases). The CDR3 loop spans 14 amino acids. Germline CDR1 and CDR2: LNHDA and SQIVND (reference sequence). V lost 10 bases, J lost 2 bases, and 18 bases lay in between. CDR3 coding DNA: TGTGCCACTAAAACGGGGTTGGGAGCCTACGAGCAGTACTTC. Residues: CATKTGLGAYEQYF. The full variable domain, with the rest looked up from reference TRBV19 and TRBJ2-7, is DGGITQSPKYLFRKEGQNVTLSCEQNLNHDAMYWYRQDPGQGLRLIYYSQIVNDFQKGDIAEGYSVSREKKESFPLTVTSAQKNPTAFYLCATKTGLGAYEQYFGPGTRLTVT.

In its sample, this clonotype was seen a few times. The chain combines TRBV5-1 with TRBJ2-2, with a weak D call TRBD1 (5 bases). With 3 bases removed from V and 6 bases from J, the gap between germline ends came to 15 bases. CDR3 length equals 15 residues. CDR1 and CDR2 (germline): SGHRS, YFSETQ. The CDR3 sequence: CASSSTVTHPGELFF. CDR3 in DNA: TGCGCCAGCAGCTCGACAGTTACACACCCCGGGGAGCTGTTTTTT.

The chain has TRBV4-3 and TRBJ2-4; 11 bases align to TRBD1. Germline V gene data show CDR1 as LGHNA and CDR2 as YSLEER. This CDR3 spans 16 amino acids. Trimming removed 2 bases from V and 6 bases from J; junction bases left unmatched: 6. This CDR3 is CASSQSRGTGGNIQYF. The DNA of the CDR3 is TGCGCCAGCAGCCAATCGAGAGGGACAGGGGGAAACATTCAGTACTTC.

This clonotype was seen ten or more times. This chain uses TRBV20-1 with TRBJ2-6; possibly TRBD1 for D (5 bases). In germline, CDR1 is DFQATT, CDR2 SNEGSKA (reference sequence). Trimming removed 5 bases at V and 2 bases at J, with 10 bases between. This CDR3 comprises 14 residues. Here the CDR3 DNA reads TGCAGTGCTCTAGGGGAAGCTGGGGCCAACGTCCTGACTTTC. This translates into CSALGEAGANVLTF.

This clonotype was seen only a few times. The gene calls are TRBV11-1 and TRBJ2-1, with 8 positions matching TRBD1. The germline V gene encodes CDR1 SGHAT and CDR2 FQDESV (reference sequence). The CDR3 totals 16 residues. V lost 3 bases and J lost 4; bases outside the gene matches: 8. The CDR3 DNA reads as TGTGCCAGCAGCTTTAACGGGCAGGGGGCATACAATGAGCAGTTCTTC. Translated: CASSFNGQGAYNEQFF. Full variable domain (outside the CDR3, taken from reference TRBV11-1 and TRBJ2-1): EAEVAQSPRYKITEKSQAVAFWCDPISGHATLYWYRQILGQGPELLVQFQDESVVDDSQLPKDRFSAERLKGVDSTLKIQPAELGDSAMYLCASSFNGQGAYNEQFFGPGTRLTVL.

V gene TRBV3-1 combines with J gene TRBJ2-5, with a tentative D call TRBD2 (5 bases). TRBJ2-7 explains the end of the DNA better; the J call may be wrong. Germline assignment: CDR1 LGHDT and CDR2 YNNKEL (reference sequence). The CDR3 has 15 residues. CDR3 DNA: TGTGCCAGCAGCCAAGATATCCAGCGGTCCTACGAGCAGTACTTC. Translating gives CASSQDIQRSYEQYF.

The V call is TRBV6-5, the J call TRBJ2-7; tentatively, D is TRBD1 (5 bases). Germline CDR1 is MNHEY and CDR2 is SVGAGI. CDR3 size: 15 residues. Trimming pared 6 bases from V and 0 bases from J, leaving 15 bases between. The CDR3 spells CASRLTPDNSYEQYF. In DNA, the CDR3 is TGTGCCAGCAGGCTAACCCCGGACAACTCCTACGAGCAGTACTTC.

A few counts support this clonotype. CDR3 sequence (DNA): TGTGCCAGCCGACTCTCGGGAGTCAATGAGCAGTTCTTC. Encoded protein: CASRLSGVNEQFF. The rearrangement uses TRBV12-3 or TRBV12-4 and TRBJ2-1; a possible D gene is TRBD2 (6 bases). Trimming left V 8 bases short and J 6 bases short, with 14 bases between. The CDR3 loop spans 13 amino acids.

This sequence joins TRBV6-1 and TRBJ2-7; D might be TRBD2 (7 bases). With 4 bases removed from V and 4 bases from J, the gap between germline ends came to 20 bases. This CDR3 region has 16 residues. Germline-derived CDR1 and CDR2 are MNHNS and SASEGT. The CDR3 DNA follows: TGTGCCAGCAGTGCCCTGGTGGGGGGCGGGGGTTACGAGCAGTACTTC. Its translation: CASSALVGGGGYEQYF.

This clonotype has just a few counts. The rearrangement links TRBV20-1 to TRBJ2-7; D is uncertain. V lost 0 bases and J lost 2, with 11 bases in between. Germline CDR1 and CDR2: DFQATT and SNEGSKA (reference sequence). The CDR3 length is 14 residues. This CDR3 is CSARDIAPPYEQYF. The CDR3 coding sequence is TGCAGTGCTAGAGATATAGCCCCCCCCTACGAGCAGTACTTC.

This clonotype has only a few counts. The rearrangement uses TRBV3-1 and TRBJ2-7; no firm D call. The CDR3 has 15 amino acids. V was clipped by 0 bases and J by 2 bases, with 11 bases between them. Looked up from germline, CDR1 is LGHDT and CDR2 is YNNKEL (reference sequence). The DNA for the CDR3 is TGTGCCAGCAGCCAAGAAAGTGACATCGCCTACGAGCAGTACTTC. It specifies CASSQESDIAYEQYF.

This clonotype was picked up many times. The V call is TRBV20-1, the J call TRBJ1-5; 8 nucleotides align to TRBD1. This CDR3 has 16 amino acids. V dropped 0 bases and J dropped 4; count of bases not matched to a gene: 8. Germline V gives CDR1 DFQATT, CDR2 SNEGSKA (reference sequence). The CDR3 reads CSARDPRQGPNQPQHF. Written as DNA, the CDR3 is TGCAGTGCTAGAGATCCCCGACAGGGGCCAAATCAGCCCCAGCATTTT.

The rearrangement uses TRBV7-6 and TRBJ2-5; tentative D call: TRBD1 (6 bases). CDR3 length equals 13 residues. V gave up 7 bases and J gave up 5 bases, with 14 bases separating them. Germline values: CDR1 SGHVS, CDR2 FNYEAQ. CDR3: CASTAGAPETQYF. Here the CDR3 DNA reads TGTGCCAGCACCGCAGGGGCGCCTGAGACCCAGTACTTC.

There are a few counts of this clonotype. The V and J genes are TRBV20-1 and TRBJ2-5; D gene unclear. The V end lost 3 bases, the J end lost 5 bases, and 16 bases lay between the germline ends. CDR1 DFQATT and CDR2 SNEGSKA come from the germline V gene (reference sequence). The CDR3 runs 14 residues. CDR3 DNA: TGCAGTGCTAGGGCACCCACAACCACGGAGACCCAGTACTTC. As protein: CSARAPTTTETQYF.

This clonotype was found a few times. This chain connects TRBV12-3 or TRBV12-4 to TRBJ2-7; 7 nucleotides match TRBD2. This CDR3 comprises 15 residues. V lost 4 bases and J lost 6; bases outside the gene matches: 12. CDR3 amino acids: CASSSILAGVSEQYF. CDR3 DNA: TGTGCCAGCAGTTCGATTTTAGCGGGTGTCTCCGAGCAGTACTTC.

This clonotype was observed at least ten times. The J gene is TRBJ2-7, the V gene TRBV10-3; TRBD2 matches at 7 bases. The J segment lost 3 bases and the V segment lost 8 bases, leaving 4 bases of the junction unmatched. Germline CDR1 ENHRY, CDR2 SYGVKD. This CDR3 region has 12 residues. CDR3 sequence reads: CAIGRDLYEQYF. CDR3 coding DNA: TGTGCCATCGGGAGGGACCTCTACGAGCAGTACTTC.

The rearrangement joins TRBV2 to TRBJ2-7, with D possibly TRBD1 on 6 matching bases. Germline loops: CDR1 SNHLY, CDR2 FYNNEI. The V gene lost 11 bases and the J gene lost 5 bases, with 16 bases spanning the gap. There are 12 residues in the CDR3. CDR3 region: CAGRQAGDEQYF. Written as DNA, the CDR3 is TGTGCCGGTAGACAGGCCGGCGACGAGCAGTACTTC.

As DNA, the CDR3 is TGTGCCAGCAGAAGTGGGACTTACGAGAACACCGGGGAGCTGTTTTTT. Translated: CASRSGTYENTGELFF. The chain couples TRBV12-3 or TRBV12-4 to TRBJ2-2; maybe TRBD2 (6 bases). V gave up 6 bases and J gave up 1 base, with 15 bases separating them. The CDR3 has 16 amino acids.

This clonotype was counted once. The gene calls are TRBV12-3 or TRBV12-4 and TRBJ2-7; TRBD2 agrees at 9 bases. V was clipped by 4 bases and J by 5 bases; unmatched bases: 9. The CDR3 sequence is 15 residues long. The CDR3 DNA follows: TGTGCCAGCAGTTGGAGGCGGGAGGGCGACCACGAGCAGTACTTC. Residues: CASSWRREGDHEQYF.

As to this clonotype: This could be a read error, since a much larger clone is one nucleotide away. In this CDR3 the conserved last residue, phenylalanine or tryptophan, is missing, so a read error is likely. The V and J genes are TRBV18 and TRBJ1-4; TRBD1 aligns across 7 bases. CDR1 is KGHSH, CDR2 LQKENI, per germline. Germline trimming cut 5 bases from V and 4 bases from J; bases unmatched to any gene: 7. The CDR3 length is 15 residues. The CDR3 DNA sequence: TGTGCCAGCTCATTCCGGGACAGCTATAATGAAAAACTGTTTTCT. Translation: CASSFRDSYNEKLFS.

The chain joins TRBV10-3 to TRBJ2-5; 7 bases line up with TRBD1. The closer fit of TRBJ2-1 to the DNA end suggests the J call may be wrong. Germline CDR1 reads ENHRY; CDR2 reads SYGVKD. The CDR3 length is 12 residues. DNA of the CDR3: TGTGCCATCACCGAGACAGGGAATGAGCAGTTCTTC. Translated, it gives CAITETGNEQFF.

This chain uses TRBV7-2 with TRBJ2-5; 7 nucleotides align to TRBD1. The tail of the sequence fits TRBJ2-1 better, so the J call may be wrong. Germline V gives CDR1 SGHTA, CDR2 FQGNSA. The CDR3 consists of 15 residues. The CDR3 region is CASSLLTGLGNEQFF. CDR3 in DNA: TGTGCCAGCAGCTTACTGACAGGGTTGGGCAATGAGCAGTTCTTC.

The genes are TRBV2 and TRBJ2-1; 10 nucleotides line up with TRBD1. The J call could be wrong; TRBJ2-5 is a better fit for the DNA end. Germline V gives CDR1 SNHLY, CDR2 FYNNEI. The CDR3 runs to 14 residues. CDR3 sequence: CASVWTGGQETQYF. The CDR3 bases are TGTGCCAGCGTATGGACAGGGGGGCAAGAGACCCAGTACTTC.

This chain links TRBV29-1 with TRBJ2-7, with D tentatively TRBD1 (6 bases). V lost 4 bases, J lost 0 bases, and 13 bases lay in between. Germline V gene lookup returns CDR1 SQVTM and CDR2 ANQGSEA. CDR3 length: 14 residues. In DNA form, the CDR3 reads TGCAGCGTTGTGGGGCGACAGGCCTCCTACGAGCAGTACTTC. This gives the protein CSVVGRQASYEQYF.